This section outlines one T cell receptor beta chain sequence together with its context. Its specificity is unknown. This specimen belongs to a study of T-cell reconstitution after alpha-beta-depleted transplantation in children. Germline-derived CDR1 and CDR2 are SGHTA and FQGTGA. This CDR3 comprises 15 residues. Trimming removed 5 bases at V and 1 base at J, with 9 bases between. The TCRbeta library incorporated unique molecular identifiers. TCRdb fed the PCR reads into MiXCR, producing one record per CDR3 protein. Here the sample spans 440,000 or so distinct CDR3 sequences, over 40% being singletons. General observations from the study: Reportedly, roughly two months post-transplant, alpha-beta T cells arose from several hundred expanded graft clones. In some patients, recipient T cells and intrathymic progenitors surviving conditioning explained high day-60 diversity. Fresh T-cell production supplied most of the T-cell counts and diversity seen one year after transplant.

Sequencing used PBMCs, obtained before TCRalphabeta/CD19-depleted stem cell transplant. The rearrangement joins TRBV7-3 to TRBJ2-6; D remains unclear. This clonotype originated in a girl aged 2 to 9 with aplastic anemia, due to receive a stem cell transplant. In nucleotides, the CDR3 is TGTGCCAGCAGCCCCCAGACTTCTGGGGCCAACGTCCTGACTTTC. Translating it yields CASSPQTSGANVLTF.